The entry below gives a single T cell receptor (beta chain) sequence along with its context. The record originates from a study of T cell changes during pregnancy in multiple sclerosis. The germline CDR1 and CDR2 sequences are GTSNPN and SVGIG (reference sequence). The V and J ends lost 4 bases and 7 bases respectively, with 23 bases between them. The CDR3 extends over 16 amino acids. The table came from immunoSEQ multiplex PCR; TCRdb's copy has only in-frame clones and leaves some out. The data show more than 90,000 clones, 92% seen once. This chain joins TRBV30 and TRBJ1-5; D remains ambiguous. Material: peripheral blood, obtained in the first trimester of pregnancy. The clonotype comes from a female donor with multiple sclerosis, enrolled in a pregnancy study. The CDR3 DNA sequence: TGTGCCTGGAAAGAGATACGGAAGGGCGGGCGACAGCCCCAGCATTTT. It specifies CAWKEIRKGGRQPQHF.